This TCR beta chain was sequenced in a study of OX40 agonist ivuxolimab in advanced cancers. Study in general: Under the entry rules, prior anti-PD-1, anti-PD-L1 or anti-CTLA-4 therapy was allowed, and around 40% had some.

Germline V CDR1 and CDR2: MNHNS, SASEGT. Trimming left V 0 bases short and J 0 bases short, with 9 bases between. This CDR3 is 16 amino acids long. TCRdb keeps only in-frame clones here, not all; method: immunoSEQ multiplex PCR. The sample has roughly 67,000 clones, more than 70% seen once; the top ten hold approximately 0.25%. V gene TRBV6-1 combines with J gene TRBJ2-1, with D hard to call. Source: CD4+ or CD8+ T cells sorted from blood, taken in a trial of the OX40 agonist ivuxolimab. The sequence was obtained from an adult with an advanced solid tumor such as melanoma, head and neck, liver or kidney cancer. The CDR3 DNA reads TGTGCCAGCAGTGAAGCGGGCAGTAACTCCTACAATGAGCAGTTCTTC. This encodes CASSEAGSNSYNEQFF.